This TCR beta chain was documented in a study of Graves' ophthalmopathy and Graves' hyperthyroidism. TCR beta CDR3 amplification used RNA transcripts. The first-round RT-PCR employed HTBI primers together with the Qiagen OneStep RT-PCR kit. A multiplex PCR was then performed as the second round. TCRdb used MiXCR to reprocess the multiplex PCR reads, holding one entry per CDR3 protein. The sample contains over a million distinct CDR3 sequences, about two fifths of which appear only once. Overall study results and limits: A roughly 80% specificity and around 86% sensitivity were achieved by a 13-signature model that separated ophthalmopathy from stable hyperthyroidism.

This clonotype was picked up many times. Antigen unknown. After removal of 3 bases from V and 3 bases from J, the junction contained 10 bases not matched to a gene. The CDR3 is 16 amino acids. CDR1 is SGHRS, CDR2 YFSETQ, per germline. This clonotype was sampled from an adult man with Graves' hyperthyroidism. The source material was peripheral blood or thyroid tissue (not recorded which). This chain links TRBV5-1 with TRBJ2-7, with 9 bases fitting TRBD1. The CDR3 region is CASSSTPPGQGYEQYF. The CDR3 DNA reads TGCGCCAGCAGCTCAACCCCCCCGGGACAGGGCTACGAGCAGTACTTC.